The rows below give T cell receptor beta chains drawn from one sample of a study of glioma-infiltrating T cells after dendritic cell vaccination. Using immunoSEQ multiplex PCR, the repertoire was profiled, and TCRdb retains in-frame clones only, with some absent. Counted here are some 100,000 clones, under 90% occurring once; the ten biggest clones make up around 2.9%. Sequences were derived from blood, sampled before dendritic cell vaccination. The receptors shown here come from a human donor with glioblastoma. Each CDR3 is given with its conserved first and last residue. D genes are given only for firm matches. The size field is filled for only some rows; it gives once, few, many or a size class.

V gene	D gene	clone size	J gene	CDR3 DNA	CDR3 protein
TRBV6-1	TRBD1	NA	TRBJ1-3	TGTGCCAGCAGTGAAGCGTGGACAGGGGGCAGTGGAAACACCATATATTTT	CASSEAWTGGSGNTIYF
TRBV7-3	TRBD1	NA	TRBJ1-2	TGTGCCAGCAGCTTAGACAGGGGGCTTGGCTACACCTTC	CASSLDRGLGYTF
TRBV5-1	TRBD1	NA	TRBJ2-2	TGCGCCAGCAGCTTGCAAGGGACAGGGAACACCGGGGAGCTGTTTTTT	CASSLQGTGNTGELFF
TRBV5-1	TRBD2	NA	TRBJ2-1	TGCGCCAGCAGCCATGGACTAGCGGGTTTCGGCAATGAGCAGTTCTTC	CASSHGLAGFGNEQFF
TRBV7-9	TRBD2	NA	TRBJ2-3	TGTGCCAGCAGCTTAGCGGGACTAGTCTCAGATACGCAGTATTTT	CASSLAGLVSDTQYF
TRBV7-7	TRBD2	NA	TRBJ2-5	TGTGCTAGCAGCTTAGGGGCTAGCGGACAAGAGACCCAGTACTTC	CASSLGASGQETQYF
TRBV5-4	TRBD1	NA	TRBJ2-2	TGTGCCAGCAGCTTGGGACAGGGGAAGGGGGCCGGGGAGCTGTTTTTT	CASSLGQGKGAGELFF
TRBV5-1	NA	NA	TRBJ1-2	TGCGCCAGCCGTTCCCTCTATGGCTACACCTTC	CASRSLYGYTF
TRBV18	NA	once	TRBJ2-3	TGTGCCAGCCGAGGTCGCAGGGTGACGGATACGCAGTATTTT	CASRGRRVTDTQYF
TRBV25-1	NA	once	TRBJ1-1	TGTGCCAGCAGGTCGGGGGGTCGCACTGAAGCTTTCTTT	CASRSGGRTEAFF
TRBV6-1	NA	NA	TRBJ2-1	TGTGCCAGCAGTGACGTGTTCGAGCAGTTCTTC	CASSDVFEQFF
TRBV4-1	TRBD1	NA	TRBJ1-5	TGCGCCAGCAGCCATGGACAGGGGTTCAATCAGCCCCAGCATTTT	CASSHGQGFNQPQHF
TRBV2	NA	NA	TRBJ1-2	TGTGCCAGCAGTGAAACCCGACTGGGTGGCTACACCTTC	CASSETRLGGYTF
TRBV5-1	TRBD1	NA	TRBJ1-5	TGCGCCAGCAGCCCCGGGACAGAGGCTCATGGCAATCAGCCCCAGCATTTT	CASSPGTEAHGNQPQHF
TRBV5-5	NA	few	TRBJ2-7	TGTGCCAGCAGCTTTCGACAGAGCTCCTACGAGCAGTACTTC	CASSFRQSSYEQYF
TRBV30	NA	NA	TRBJ2-1	TGTGCCTGGAGTGTAGCGCCGAACAATGAGCAGTTCTTC	CAWSVAPNNEQFF
TRBV7-9	NA	few	TRBJ1-4	TGTGCCAGCAGCTTAGTGTGGGACTTTCGTACTAATGAAAAACTGTTTTTT	CASSLVWDFRTNEKLFF
TRBV19	TRBD2	NA	TRBJ2-1	TGTGCCAGTAGTATCCCCGGACTAGCGGGAGCGGTAAATGAGCAGTTCTTC	CASSIPGLAGAVNEQFF
TRBV7-2	NA	once	TRBJ2-1	TGTGCCAGCAGCTATTTCCGGGACACCTACTACAATGAGCAGTTCTTC	CASSYFRDTYYNEQFF
TRBV19	TRBD1	NA	TRBJ2-7	TGTGCCAGTAGTAACCCCCGACAGGGGGCATTCTACGAGCAGTACTTC	CASSNPRQGAFYEQYF
TRBV5-4	NA	once	TRBJ1-4	TGTGCCAGCAGCTTCGGGGGAACTAATGAAAAACTGTTTTTT	CASSFGGTNEKLFF
TRBV6-1	NA	NA	TRBJ2-7	TGTGCCAGCAGTTCACGTCCCGGCGAGCAGTACTTC	CASSSRPGEQYF
TRBV27	NA	once	TRBJ2-7	TGTGCCAGCAGTTTAATGGGTAGCTGGAGCTCCTACGAGCAGTACTTC	CASSLMGSWSSYEQYF
TRBV6-5	TRBD2	NA	TRBJ2-7	TGTGCCAGCGGCGGGGGCGGGGGGTACGAGCAGTACTTC	CASGGGGGYEQYF
TRBV5-6	TRBD1	NA	TRBJ1-1	TGTGCCAGCAGCTTAGCGGCACAGGGGGCCTCAGCTTTCTTT	CASSLAAQGASAFF
TRBV15	NA	NA	TRBJ2-3	TGTGCCACCCAGGAGGGAACGCGCACAGATACGCAGTATTTT	CATQEGTRTDTQYF
TRBV25-1	NA	NA	TRBJ1-2	TGTGCCAGCAGTGAATATGGGGCAGGAGACTATGGCTACACCTTC	CASSEYGAGDYGYTF